The sequence of this T cell receptor beta chain was determined in a study of T cells after yellow fever vaccination. Study observations and caveats: Researchers cautioned that FACS-sorted repertoires could harbor abundant clonotypes contaminating from the bulk population. Overlap between CD4 and CD8 compartments was detected for a small share of clonotypes. Peaking on day 5 versus 15, the secondary response was faster but weaker.

CDR3 length equals 14 residues. Germline CDR1 and CDR2: SGDLS and YYNGEE. The ends lost 3 bases at V and 10 bases at J; junction bases unmatched: 9. Note on this clonotype: Its antigen is not known.

By 5'RACE template switching, TCR cDNA was produced, with a universal primer site and UMIs added in the process. TCRdb ran MiXCR on the 5' RACE reads and lists one entry per CDR3 protein. The sample holds just under 600,000 distinct CDR3 sequences, roughly 14% seen once. This sequence originates from a man under 40 who received the YFV17D yellow fever vaccine. This chain links TRBV9 with TRBJ2-1, with 8 bases fitting TRBD2. The sample consisted of PBMCs, taken on the day of the yellow fever booster vaccination. The CDR3 loop reads CASSAARGGYEQFF. The CDR3 nucleotides read TGTGCCAGCAGCGCCGCCCGGGGGGGTTACGAGCAGTTCTTC.